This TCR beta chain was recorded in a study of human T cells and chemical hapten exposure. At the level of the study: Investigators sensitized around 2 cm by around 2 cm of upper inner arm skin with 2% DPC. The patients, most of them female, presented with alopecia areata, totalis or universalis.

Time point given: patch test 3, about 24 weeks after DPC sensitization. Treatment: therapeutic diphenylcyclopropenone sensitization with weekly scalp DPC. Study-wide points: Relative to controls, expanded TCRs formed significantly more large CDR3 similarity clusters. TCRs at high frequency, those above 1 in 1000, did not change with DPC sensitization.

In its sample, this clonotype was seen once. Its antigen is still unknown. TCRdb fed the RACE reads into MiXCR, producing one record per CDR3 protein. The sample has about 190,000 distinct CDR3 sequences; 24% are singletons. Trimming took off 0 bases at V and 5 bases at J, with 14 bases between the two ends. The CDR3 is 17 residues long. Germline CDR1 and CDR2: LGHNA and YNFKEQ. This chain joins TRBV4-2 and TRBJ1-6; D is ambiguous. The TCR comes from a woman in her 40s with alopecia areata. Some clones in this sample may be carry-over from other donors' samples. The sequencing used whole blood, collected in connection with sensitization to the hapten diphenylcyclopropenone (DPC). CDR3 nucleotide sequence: TGTGCCAGCAGCCAAGAGATCCCGGATGTAAATAATTCACCCCTCCACTTT. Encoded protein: CASSQEIPDVNNSPLHF.